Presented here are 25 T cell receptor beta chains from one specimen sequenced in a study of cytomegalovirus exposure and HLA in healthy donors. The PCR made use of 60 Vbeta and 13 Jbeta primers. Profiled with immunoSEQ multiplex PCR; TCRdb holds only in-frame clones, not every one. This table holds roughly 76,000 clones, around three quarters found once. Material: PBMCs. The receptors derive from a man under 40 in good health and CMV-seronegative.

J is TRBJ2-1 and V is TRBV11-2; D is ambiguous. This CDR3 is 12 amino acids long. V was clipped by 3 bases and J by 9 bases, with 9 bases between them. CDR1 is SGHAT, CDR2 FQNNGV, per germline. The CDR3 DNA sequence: TGTGCCAGCAGCTTGCAGTCGTTTGAGCAGTTCTTC. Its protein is CASSLQSFEQFF.

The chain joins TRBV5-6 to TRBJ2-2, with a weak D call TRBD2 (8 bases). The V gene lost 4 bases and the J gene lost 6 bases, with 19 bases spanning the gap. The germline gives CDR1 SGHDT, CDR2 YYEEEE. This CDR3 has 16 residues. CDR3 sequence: CASSQGTAGRAGELFF. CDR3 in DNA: TGTGCCAGCAGCCAAGGGACAGCCGGGAGGGCCGGGGAGCTGTTTTTT.

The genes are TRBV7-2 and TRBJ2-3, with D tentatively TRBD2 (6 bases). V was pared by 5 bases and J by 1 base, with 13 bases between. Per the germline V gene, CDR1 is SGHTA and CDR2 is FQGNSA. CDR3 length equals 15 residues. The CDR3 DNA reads TGTGCCAGCAGCCAATTCGGAGGGGGCACAGATACGCAGTATTTT. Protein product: CASSQFGGGTDTQYF.

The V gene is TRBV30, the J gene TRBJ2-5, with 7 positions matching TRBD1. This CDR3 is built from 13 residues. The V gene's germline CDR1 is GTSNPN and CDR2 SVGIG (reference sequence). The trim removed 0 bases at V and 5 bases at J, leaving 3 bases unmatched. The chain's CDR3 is CAWSVDRDETQYF. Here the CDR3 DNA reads TGTGCCTGGAGTGTCGACAGGGACGAGACCCAGTACTTC.

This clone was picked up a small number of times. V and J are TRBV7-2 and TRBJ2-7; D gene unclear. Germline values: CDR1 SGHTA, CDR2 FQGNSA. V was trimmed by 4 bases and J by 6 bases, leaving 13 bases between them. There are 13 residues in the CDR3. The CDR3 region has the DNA TGTGCCAGCAGCTACACCGCTGCTGCCGAGCAGTACTTC. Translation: CASSYTAAAEQYF.

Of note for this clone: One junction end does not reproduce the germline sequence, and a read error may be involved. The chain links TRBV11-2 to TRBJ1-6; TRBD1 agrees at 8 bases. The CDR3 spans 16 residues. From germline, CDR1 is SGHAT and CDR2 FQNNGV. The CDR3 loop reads CASSLDRGALNSPLHF. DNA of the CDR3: TGTGCCAGCAGTTTAGACAGGGGCGCCCTCAATTCACCCCTCCACTTT. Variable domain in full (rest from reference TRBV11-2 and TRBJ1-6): EAGVAQSPRYKIIEKRQSVAFWCNPISGHATLYWYQQILGQGPKLLIQFQNNGVVDDSQLPKDRFSAERLKGVDSTLKIQPAKLEDSAVYLCASSLDRGALNSPLHFGNGTRLTVT.

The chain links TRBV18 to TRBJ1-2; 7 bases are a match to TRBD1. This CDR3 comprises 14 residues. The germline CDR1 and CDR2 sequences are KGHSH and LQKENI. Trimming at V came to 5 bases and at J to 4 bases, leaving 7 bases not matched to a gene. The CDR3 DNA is TGTGCCAGCTCAAGTATCGACAGGGCCTATGGCTACACCTTC. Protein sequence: CASSSIDRAYGYTF.

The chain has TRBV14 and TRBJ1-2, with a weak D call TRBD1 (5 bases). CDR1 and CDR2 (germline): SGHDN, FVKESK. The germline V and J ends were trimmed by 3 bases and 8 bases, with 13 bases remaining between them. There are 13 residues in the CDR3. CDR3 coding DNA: TGTGCCAGCAGCCATAGAAGGGGAATAGGCTACACCTTC. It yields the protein CASSHRRGIGYTF.

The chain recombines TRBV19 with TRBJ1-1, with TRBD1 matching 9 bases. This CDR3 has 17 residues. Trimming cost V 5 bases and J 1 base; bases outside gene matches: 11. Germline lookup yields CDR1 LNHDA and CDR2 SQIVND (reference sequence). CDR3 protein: CASSSGRPGQGNTEAFF. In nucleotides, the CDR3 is TGTGCCAGTAGTTCCGGACGACCGGGACAGGGGAACACTGAAGCTTTCTTT.

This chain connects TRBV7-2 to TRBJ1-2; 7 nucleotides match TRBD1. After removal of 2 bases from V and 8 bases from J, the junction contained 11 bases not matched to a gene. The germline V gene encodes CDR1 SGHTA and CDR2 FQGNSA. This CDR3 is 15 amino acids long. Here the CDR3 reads CASSLTIGQVGGYTF. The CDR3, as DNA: TGTGCCAGCAGCTTAACAATAGGACAGGTGGGCGGCTACACCTTC.

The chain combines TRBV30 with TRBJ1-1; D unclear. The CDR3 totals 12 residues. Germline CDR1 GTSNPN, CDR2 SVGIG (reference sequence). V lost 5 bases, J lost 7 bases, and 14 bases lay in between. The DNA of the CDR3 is TGTGCCTGGCAGCATATCTCAGGTGAAGCTTTCTTT. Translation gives CAWQHISGEAFF.

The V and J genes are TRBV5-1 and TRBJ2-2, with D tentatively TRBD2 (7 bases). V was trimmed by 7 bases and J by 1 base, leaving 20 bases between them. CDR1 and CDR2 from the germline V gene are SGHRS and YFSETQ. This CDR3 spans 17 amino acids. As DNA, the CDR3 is TGCGCCAGCGCTCCAGGACGGGGGGCGGGGAACACCGGGGAGCTGTTTTTT. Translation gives CASAPGRGAGNTGELFF.

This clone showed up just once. This CDR3 is CASSESAGGTDTQYF. In DNA form, the CDR3 reads TGTGCCAGCAGTGAGTCGGCGGGGGGCACAGATACGCAGTATTTT. The V and J genes are TRBV6-4 and TRBJ2-3; 7 nucleotides agree with TRBD2. Unmatched junction bases numbered 4, after V lost 3 bases and J lost 1 base. The CDR3 has 15 residues. Germline V gives CDR1 MRHNA, CDR2 SNTAGT.

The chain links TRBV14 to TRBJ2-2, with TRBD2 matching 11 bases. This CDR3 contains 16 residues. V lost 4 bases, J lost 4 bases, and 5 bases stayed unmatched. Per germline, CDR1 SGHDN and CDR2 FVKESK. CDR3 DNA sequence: TGTGCCAGCAGCCTGAGGACTAGCGGGCCCACCGGGGAGCTGTTTTTT. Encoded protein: CASSLRTSGPTGELFF.

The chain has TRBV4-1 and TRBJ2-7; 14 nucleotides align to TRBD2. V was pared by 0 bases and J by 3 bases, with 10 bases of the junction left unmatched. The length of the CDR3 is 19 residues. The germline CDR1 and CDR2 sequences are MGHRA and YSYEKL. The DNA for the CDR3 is TGCGCCAGCAGCCAAGAAGGGGGAGAGACTAGCGGGAGGGTCTACGAGCAGTACTTC. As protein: CASSQEGGETSGRVYEQYF.

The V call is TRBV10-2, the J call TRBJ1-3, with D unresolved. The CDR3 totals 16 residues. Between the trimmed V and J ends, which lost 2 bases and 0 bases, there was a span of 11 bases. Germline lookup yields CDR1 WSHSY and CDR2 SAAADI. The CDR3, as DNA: TGCGCCAGCAGTGAGGTAGACCGACACTCTGGAAACACCATATATTTT. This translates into CASSEVDRHSGNTIYF.

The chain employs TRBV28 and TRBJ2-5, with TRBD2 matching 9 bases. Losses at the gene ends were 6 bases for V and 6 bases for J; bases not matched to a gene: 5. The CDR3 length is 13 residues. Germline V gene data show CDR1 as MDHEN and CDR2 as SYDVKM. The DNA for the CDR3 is TGTGCCAGCAGCTTGCGGGGGGGGAAGACCCAGTACTTC. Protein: CASSLRGGKTQYF. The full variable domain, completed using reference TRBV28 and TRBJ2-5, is DVKVTQSSRYLVKRTGEKVFLECVQDMDHENMFWYRQDPGLGLRLIYFSYDVKMKEKGDIPEGYSVSREKKERFSLILESASTNQTSMYLCASSLRGGKTQYFGPGTRLLVL.

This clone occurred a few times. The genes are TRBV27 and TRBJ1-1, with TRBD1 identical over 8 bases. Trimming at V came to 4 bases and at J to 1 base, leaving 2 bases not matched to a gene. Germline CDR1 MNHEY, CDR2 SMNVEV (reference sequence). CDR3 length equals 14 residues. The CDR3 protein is CASSSGQANTEAFF. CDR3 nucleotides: TGTGCCAGCAGTTCGGGACAGGCGAACACTGAAGCTTTCTTT.

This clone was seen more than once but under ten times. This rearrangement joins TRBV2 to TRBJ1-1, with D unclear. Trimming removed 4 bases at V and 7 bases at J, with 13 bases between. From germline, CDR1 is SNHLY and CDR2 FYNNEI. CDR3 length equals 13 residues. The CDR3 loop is CASSGEVAGEAFF. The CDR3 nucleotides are TGTGCCAGCAGTGGGGAGGTCGCAGGTGAAGCTTTCTTT.

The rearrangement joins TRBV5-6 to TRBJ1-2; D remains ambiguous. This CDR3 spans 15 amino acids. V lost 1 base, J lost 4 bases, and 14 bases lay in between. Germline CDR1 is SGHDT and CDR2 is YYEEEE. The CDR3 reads CASSLSRSILYGYTF. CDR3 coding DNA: TGTGCCAGCAGCTTGAGCCGGTCAATCCTCTATGGCTACACCTTC.

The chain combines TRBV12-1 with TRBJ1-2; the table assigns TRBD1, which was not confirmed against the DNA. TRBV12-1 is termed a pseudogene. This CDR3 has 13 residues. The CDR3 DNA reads TGTGCCAGTAAAGGGGGCGGTGATTATGGCTACACCTTC. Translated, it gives CASKGGGDYGYTF.

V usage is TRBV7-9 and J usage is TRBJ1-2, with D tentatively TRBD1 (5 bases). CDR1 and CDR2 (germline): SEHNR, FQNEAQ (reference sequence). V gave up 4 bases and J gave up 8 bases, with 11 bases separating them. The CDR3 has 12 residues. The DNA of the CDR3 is TGTGCCAGCAGCTCGGGAGGGACCGGCTACACCTTC. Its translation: CASSSGGTGYTF.

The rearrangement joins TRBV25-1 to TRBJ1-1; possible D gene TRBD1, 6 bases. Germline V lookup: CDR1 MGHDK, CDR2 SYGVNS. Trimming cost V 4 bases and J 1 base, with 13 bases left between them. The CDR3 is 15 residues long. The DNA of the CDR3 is TGTGCCAGCAGTGCTTTCACAGGGAAGAACACTGAAGCTTTCTTT. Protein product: CASSAFTGKNTEAFF.

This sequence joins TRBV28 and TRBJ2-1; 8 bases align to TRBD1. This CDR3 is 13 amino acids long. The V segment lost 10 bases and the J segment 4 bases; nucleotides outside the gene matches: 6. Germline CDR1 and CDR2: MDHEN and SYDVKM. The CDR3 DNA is TGTGCCATCAGGGGGCCCGCATACAATGAGCAGTTCTTC. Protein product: CAIRGPAYNEQFF.

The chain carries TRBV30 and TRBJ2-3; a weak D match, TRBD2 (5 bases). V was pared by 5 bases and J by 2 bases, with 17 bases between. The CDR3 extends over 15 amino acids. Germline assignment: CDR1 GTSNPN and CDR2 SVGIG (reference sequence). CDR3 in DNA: TGTGCCTGGGGCACCCCGGCGGGCGTCACAGATACGCAGTATTTT. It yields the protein CAWGTPAGVTDTQYF.